This T cell receptor beta chain comes out of a study of OX40 agonist ivuxolimab in advanced cancers. In the study overall: The patients got ivuxolimab, which is an agonistic anti-OX40 (CD134) antibody. Administration of intravenous ivuxolimab to patients occurred every 2 weeks at 0.01 to 10 mg/kg.

Overall study results and limits: In the 0.1 to 3.0 mg/kg range, CD4+ and CD8+ blood T cells had expanded clonally by week 6. Compared with CD4+, CD8+ T cells on average had more expanded clones.

Concerning this clone itself: The target antigen is unknown. Other nucleotide sequences in the sample specify the same CDR3.

Germline V CDR1 and CDR2: MNHEY, SMNVEV (reference sequence). Trimming cost V 0 bases and J 0 bases, with 15 bases left between them. The CDR3 spans 18 residues. Here immunoSEQ multiplex PCR was the method, and the copy in TCRdb shows in-frame clones only, minus some. The sample contains 70,000 to 95,000 clones, about 93% of which appear only once. The sequence was obtained from an adult with an advanced solid tumor such as melanoma, head and neck, liver or kidney cancer. The sequencing used CD4+ or CD8+ T cells sorted from blood, collected in a trial of the OX40 agonist ivuxolimab. The gene calls are TRBV27 and TRBJ1-3; tentative D call: TRBD1 (5 bases). The CDR3 DNA reads TGTGCCAGCAGTTTATCGTGGGGGGGACTGTTCTCTGGAAACACCATATATTTT. This codes for CASSLSWGGLFSGNTIYF.